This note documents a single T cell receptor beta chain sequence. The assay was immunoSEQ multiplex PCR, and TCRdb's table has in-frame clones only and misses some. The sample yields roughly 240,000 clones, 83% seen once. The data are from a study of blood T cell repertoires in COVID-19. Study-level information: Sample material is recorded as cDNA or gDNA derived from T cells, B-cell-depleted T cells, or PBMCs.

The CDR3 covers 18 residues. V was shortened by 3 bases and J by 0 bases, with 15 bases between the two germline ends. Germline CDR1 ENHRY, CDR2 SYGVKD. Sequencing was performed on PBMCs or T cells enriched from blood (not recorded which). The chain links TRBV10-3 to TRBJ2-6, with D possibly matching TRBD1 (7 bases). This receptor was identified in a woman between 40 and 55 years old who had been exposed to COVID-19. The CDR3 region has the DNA TGTGCCATCAGTGAACTGCAGGGGGGTCACTCTGGGGCCAACGTCCTGACTTTC. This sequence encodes CAISELQGGHSGANVLTF.